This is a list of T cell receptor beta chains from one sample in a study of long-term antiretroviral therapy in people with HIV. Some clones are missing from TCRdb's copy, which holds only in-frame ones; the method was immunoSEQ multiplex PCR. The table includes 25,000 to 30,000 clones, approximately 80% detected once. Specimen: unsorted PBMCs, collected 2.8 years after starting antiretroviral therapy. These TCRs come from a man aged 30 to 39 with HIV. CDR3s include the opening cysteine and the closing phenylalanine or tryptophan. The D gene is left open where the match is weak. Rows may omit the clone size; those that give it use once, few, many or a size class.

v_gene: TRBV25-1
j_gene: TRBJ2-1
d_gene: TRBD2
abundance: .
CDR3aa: CASSEWAGASNEQFF

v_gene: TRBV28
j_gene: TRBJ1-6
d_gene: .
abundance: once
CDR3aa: CASSLGAHGVAGGSLHF

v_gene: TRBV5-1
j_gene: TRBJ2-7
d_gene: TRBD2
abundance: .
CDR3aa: CASSFSGRDYGQYF

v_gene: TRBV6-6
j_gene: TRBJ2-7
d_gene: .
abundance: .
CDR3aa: CASSYQLRAPSYEQYF

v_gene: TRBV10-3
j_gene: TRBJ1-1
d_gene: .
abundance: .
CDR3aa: CAILTGTEAFF

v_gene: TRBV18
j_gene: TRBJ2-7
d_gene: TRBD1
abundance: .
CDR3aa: CASSPVQGQGYEQYF

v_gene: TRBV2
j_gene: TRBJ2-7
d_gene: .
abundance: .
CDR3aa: CASRESALSYEQYF

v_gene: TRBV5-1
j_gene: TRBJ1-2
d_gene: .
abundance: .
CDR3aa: CASSLRAATNYGYTF

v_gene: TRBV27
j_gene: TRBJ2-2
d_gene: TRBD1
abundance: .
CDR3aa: CASSPGQVFTGELFF

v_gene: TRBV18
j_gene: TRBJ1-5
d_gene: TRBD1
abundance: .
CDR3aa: CASSLRDRRAGNQPQHF

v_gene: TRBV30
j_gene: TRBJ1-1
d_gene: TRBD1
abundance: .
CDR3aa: CAWKTPGQGLEAFF

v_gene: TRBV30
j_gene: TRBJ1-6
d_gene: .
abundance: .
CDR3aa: CAWVGVHGQPLHF

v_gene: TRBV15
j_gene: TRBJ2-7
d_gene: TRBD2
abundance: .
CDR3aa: CATSRVGSGRASEQYF

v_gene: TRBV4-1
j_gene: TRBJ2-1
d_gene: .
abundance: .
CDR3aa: CASSQEGQSYNEQFF

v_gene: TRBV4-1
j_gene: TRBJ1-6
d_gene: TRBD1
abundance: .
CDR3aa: CASSQLDRGDSPLHF

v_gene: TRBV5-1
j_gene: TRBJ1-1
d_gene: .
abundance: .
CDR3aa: CASQTGVEDTEAFF

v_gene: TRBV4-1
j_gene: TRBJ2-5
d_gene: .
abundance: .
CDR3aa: CASSSYMEGETQYF

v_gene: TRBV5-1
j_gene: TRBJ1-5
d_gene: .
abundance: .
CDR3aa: CASSLGTSNQPQHF

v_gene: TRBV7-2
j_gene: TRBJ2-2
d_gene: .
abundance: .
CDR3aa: CASSLGGGLGTGELFF

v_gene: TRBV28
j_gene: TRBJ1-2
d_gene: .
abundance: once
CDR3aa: CASRPTGLYGYTF

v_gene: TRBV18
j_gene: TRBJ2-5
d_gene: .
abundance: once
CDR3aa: CASSPKDRAKETQYF

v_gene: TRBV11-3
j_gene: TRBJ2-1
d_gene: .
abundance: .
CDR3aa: CASSLSAGTNEQFF

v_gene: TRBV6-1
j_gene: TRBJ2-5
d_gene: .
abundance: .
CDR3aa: CASSDSQYF

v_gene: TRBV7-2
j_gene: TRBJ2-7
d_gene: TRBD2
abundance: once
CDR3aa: CASSLPSGTSGAGIYEQYF

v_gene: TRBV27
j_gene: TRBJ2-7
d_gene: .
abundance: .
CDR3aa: CASRPGNGEQYF

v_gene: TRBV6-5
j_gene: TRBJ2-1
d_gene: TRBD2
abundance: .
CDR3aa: CASSFASGSYNEQFF

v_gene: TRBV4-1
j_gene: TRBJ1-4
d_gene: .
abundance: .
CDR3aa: CASSPPGRVNEKLFF

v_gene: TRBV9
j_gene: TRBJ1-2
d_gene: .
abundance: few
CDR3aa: CASSVGGREGYTF

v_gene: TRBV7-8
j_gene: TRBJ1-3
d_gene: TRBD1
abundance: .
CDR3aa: CASSLSRGRNTIYF

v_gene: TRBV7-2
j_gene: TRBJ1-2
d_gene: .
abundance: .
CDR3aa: CASSFGHQGQGYTF

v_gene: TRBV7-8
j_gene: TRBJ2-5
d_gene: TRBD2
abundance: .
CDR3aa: CASSYLTRLAGKETQYF

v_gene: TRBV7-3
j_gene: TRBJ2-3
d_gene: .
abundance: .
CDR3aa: CASSFQGGKEDTQYF

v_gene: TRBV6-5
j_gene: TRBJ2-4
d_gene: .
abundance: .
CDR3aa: CASSYSGVQAKNIQYF

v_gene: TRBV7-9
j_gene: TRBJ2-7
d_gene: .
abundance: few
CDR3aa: CASSLTDRTYEQYF

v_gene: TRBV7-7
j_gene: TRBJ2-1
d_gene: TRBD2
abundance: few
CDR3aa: CASSPGLAGGRDEQFF

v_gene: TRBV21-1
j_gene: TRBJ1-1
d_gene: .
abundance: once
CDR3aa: CASTLWGGTEAFF

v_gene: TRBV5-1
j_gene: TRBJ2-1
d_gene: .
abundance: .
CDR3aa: CASRLNQRANNEQFF

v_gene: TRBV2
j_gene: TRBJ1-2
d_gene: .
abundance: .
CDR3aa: CASSAGDLGTPPNYGYTF

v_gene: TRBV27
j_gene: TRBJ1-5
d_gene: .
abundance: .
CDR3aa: CASSPIINQPQHF

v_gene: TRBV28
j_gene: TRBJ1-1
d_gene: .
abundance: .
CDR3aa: CASRHDSQGFTEAFF